Listed below are T cell receptor beta chains from one sample, sequenced in a study of blood T cell repertoires in COVID-19. The protocol was immunoSEQ multiplex PCR, while the TCRdb copy is restricted to in-frame clones and leaves out a portion. This repertoire shows approximately 460,000 clones, 89% found once; its top ten account for 0.7% to 1%. Sequenced: peripheral blood. The receptors originated from a man aged 18 to 30 with COVID-19, enrolled during active disease. CDR3s include the opening cysteine and the closing phenylalanine or tryptophan. The D gene is left open where the match is weak. Not all rows give a size; the values are once, few, many and, for expanded clones, a class.

len	v_gene	j_gene	abundance	d_gene	CDR3aa	CDR3nt
15	TRBV4-1	TRBJ1-1	-	-	CASSHFTGENSEAFF	TGCGCCAGCAGCCATTTTACCGGGGAGAACTCTGAAGCTTTCTTT
13	TRBV7-8	TRBJ2-7	-	TRBD1	CASSSYRGYEQYF	TGTGCCAGCAGCTCGTACAGGGGATACGAGCAGTACTTC
15	TRBV10-2	TRBJ2-2	-	TRBD2	CASSVAGGNTGELFF	TGCGCCAGCAGTGTAGCGGGGGGGAACACCGGGGAGCTGTTTTTT
16	TRBV7-6	TRBJ1-2	-	TRBD1	CASSLGSRGTNYGYTF	TGTGCCAGCAGCTTAGGATCCAGGGGGACGAACTATGGCTACACCTTC
13	TRBV11-3	TRBJ2-2	-	-	CASSWQNTGELFF	TGTGCCAGCAGCTGGCAGAACACCGGGGAGCTGTTTTTT
17	TRBV4-1	TRBJ1-3	-	TRBD1	CASSQAGGRGPPYNIYF	TGCGCCAGCAGCCAAGCAGGGGGCAGGGGGCCCCCCTACAACATATATTTT
13	TRBV2	TRBJ1-1	once	-	CASSDARDTEAFF	TGTGCCAGCAGTGATGCCAGGGACACTGAAGCTTTCTTT
15	TRBV27	TRBJ2-3	-	TRBD2	CASSLSGSWTDTQYF	TGTGCCAGCAGTTTAAGCGGGAGTTGGACAGATACGCAGTATTTT
16	TRBV30	TRBJ2-2	-	TRBD2	CAWSLTSGRTGGELFF	TGTGCCTGGAGTCTCACTAGCGGGAGGACCGGCGGGGAGCTGTTTTTT
18	TRBV5-1	TRBJ2-2	-	TRBD2	CASSPGLAGELSTGELFF	TGCGCCAGCAGCCCGGGACTAGCGGGAGAATTGAGCACCGGGGAGCTGTTTTTT
17	TRBV30	TRBJ2-3	once	TRBD2	CAWSASGTSGITDTQYF	TGTGCCTGGAGCGCCTCCGGGACTAGCGGGATCACAGATACGCAGTATTTT
17	TRBV6-2/TRBV6-3	TRBJ2-3	-	TRBD1	CASSPGTGIGGGDTQYF	TGTGCCAGCAGTCCCGGGACAGGGATTGGGGGAGGAGATACGCAGTATTTT
16	TRBV5-1	TRBJ2-3	-	TRBD2	CASSLAGRTSGDTQYF	TGCGCCAGCAGCTTGGCCGGGAGGACTAGCGGGGATACGCAGTATTTT
15	TRBV6-5	TRBJ1-2	-	-	CASSYGNTGLQGYTF	TGTGCCAGCAGTTACGGAAACACAGGGTTGCAGGGCTACACCTTC
13	TRBV12-3/TRBV12-4	TRBJ2-1	-	-	CASSPEIYNEQFF	TGTGCCAGCAGTCCCGAGATCTACAATGAGCAGTTCTTC
16	TRBV19	TRBJ2-7	few	-	CASSKDLDRSLYEQYF	TGTGCCAGTAGTAAGGATCTCGACAGGAGCTTATACGAGCAGTACTTC
16	TRBV3-1/TRBV3-2	TRBJ1-5	-	-	CASSQERLQGHQPQHF	TGTGCCAGCAGCCAAGAACGCTTGCAGGGTCATCAGCCCCAGCATTTT
11	TRBV19	TRBJ1-2	-	-	CASGEFHGYTF	TGTGCCAGCGGGGAGTTCCATGGCTACACCTTC
15	TRBV6-5	TRBJ2-7	once	TRBD2	CASKALAGGAYEQYF	TGTGCCAGCAAAGCACTAGCGGGAGGGGCCTACGAGCAGTACTTC
15	TRBV18	TRBJ2-2	-	-	CASSPPSRYTGELFF	TGTGCCAGCTCACCACCGAGCCGCTACACCGGGGAGCTGTTTTTT
18	TRBV4-1	TRBJ2-5	-	TRBD2	CASSQDVLAGGRGETQYF	TGCGCCAGCAGCCAAGATGTACTAGCGGGGGGCCGGGGGGAGACCCAGTACTTC
16	TRBV27	TRBJ2-2	-	-	CASSFSDTVGTGELFF	TGTGCCAGCAGTTTTTCGGACACAGTGGGCACCGGGGAGCTGTTTTTT
13	TRBV7-9	TRBJ2-1	-	TRBD2	CASSLTSENEQFF	TGTGCCAGCAGCTTGACTAGCGAGAATGAGCAGTTCTTC
14	TRBV13	TRBJ2-1	-	TRBD1	CASSSPGTANEQFF	TGTGCCAGCAGCTCCCCCGGGACAGCGAATGAGCAGTTCTTC
14	TRBV6-2/TRBV6-3	TRBJ2-7	-	TRBD1	CASSPSGQGAEQYF	TGTGCCAGCAGCCCTTCAGGACAGGGGGCAGAACAGTACTTC
16	TRBV9	TRBJ2-3	-	-	CASSVGASKSTDTQYF	TGTGCCAGCAGCGTAGGGGCCAGTAAGAGCACAGATACGCAGTATTTT
13	TRBV2	TRBJ1-5	few	-	CASRMNGNQPQHF	TGTGCCAGCAGAATGAACGGGAATCAGCCCCAGCATTTT
14	TRBV6-1	TRBJ1-5	-	TRBD1	CASSESRGLQPQHF	TGTGCCAGCAGTGAATCAAGGGGGCTTCAGCCCCAGCATTTT
16	TRBV21-1	TRBJ2-3	-	-	CASSRPGTGGRDTQYF	TGTGCCAGCAGCAGACCTGGGACAGGGGGTCGGGATACGCAGTATTTT
12	TRBV12-3/TRBV12-4	TRBJ2-1	-	-	CASSFQGNEQFF	TGTGCCAGCAGTTTTCAGGGAAATGAGCAGTTCTTC
15	TRBV6-5	TRBJ2-3	-	-	CASTDGGDRTDTQYF	TGTGCCAGCACCGACGGGGGAGACAGAACAGATACGCAGTATTTT
14	TRBV19	TRBJ2-7	-	-	CASSQGPFPYEQYF	TGTGCCAGTTCTCAGGGTCCCTTTCCCTACGAGCAGTACTTC
17	TRBV7-6	TRBJ2-2	once	TRBD1	CASSQAQGATNTGELFF	TGTGCCAGCAGCCAAGCCCAGGGGGCAACGAACACCGGGGAGCTGTTTTTT
12	TRBV6-2/TRBV6-3	TRBJ2-1	-	-	CASSWGLGEQFF	TGTGCCAGCAGTTGGGGGCTGGGTGAGCAGTTCTTC
14	TRBV6-6	TRBJ1-1	-	-	CASSIQGPNTEAFF	TGTGCCAGCAGTATACAGGGACCTAACACTGAAGCTTTCTTT
16	TRBV5-1	TRBJ2-5	-	TRBD1	CASSFIPGQGKETQYF	TGCGCCAGCAGCTTTATCCCGGGACAGGGGAAAGAGACCCAGTACTTC
13	TRBV10-3	TRBJ1-3	-	-	CAASKGLENTIYF	TGTGCCGCCAGCAAGGGGCTTGAAAACACCATATATTTT
16	TRBV15	TRBJ1-5	-	-	CATSTEDSRSNQPQHF	TGTGCCACCAGCACCGAGGACAGCAGGAGCAATCAGCCCCAGCATTTT
12	TRBV23-1	TRBJ1-1	-	TRBD1	CASSPGTGGAFF	TGCGCCAGCAGTCCCGGGACAGGGGGGGCTTTCTTT
14	TRBV7-9	TRBJ2-7	-	-	CASSFSDLAYEQYF	TGTGCCAGCAGCTTTAGCGACCTAGCCTACGAGCAGTACTTC
15	TRBV11-2	TRBJ1-1	-	-	CASSHLTAGRGEAFF	TGTGCCAGCAGCCATCTTACGGCCGGGCGGGGTGAAGCTTTCTTT
12	TRBV2	TRBJ2-1	-	-	CASTLDSHEQFF	TGTGCCAGCACCTTGGACAGCCATGAGCAGTTCTTC
15	TRBV3-1/TRBV3-2	TRBJ2-7	-	-	CASSQGNRASGEQYF	TGTGCCAGCAGCCAAGGGAACCGGGCCTCGGGGGAGCAGTACTTC
14	TRBV19	TRBJ1-3	once	TRBD1	CASKDGQAGNTIYF	TGTGCCAGCAAAGACGGACAGGCTGGAAACACCATATATTTT
13	TRBV27	TRBJ2-7	-	-	CASSWALSYEQYF	TGTGCCAGCAGTTGGGCCCTCTCCTACGAGCAGTACTTC
14	TRBV12-5	TRBJ1-4	-	-	CASCQSATNEKLFF	TGTGCTAGTTGTCAGAGCGCAACTAATGAAAAACTGTTTTTT
17	TRBV6-1	TRBJ2-3	-	-	CASSELARETHADTQYF	TGTGCCAGCAGTGAATTAGCTAGAGAAACACACGCAGATACGCAGTATTTT
17	TRBV11-3	TRBJ2-3	-	TRBD2	CASSLAPSGRSSDTQYF	TGTGCCAGCAGCTTAGCCCCTAGCGGGAGATCTTCAGATACGCAGTATTTT
14	TRBV19	TRBJ2-7	-	-	CASSRGGGLGEQYF	TGTGCCAGTAGCCGCGGAGGAGGGTTGGGCGAGCAGTACTTC
15	TRBV5-5	TRBJ2-7	-	-	CASSPGLLLRYEQYF	TGTGCCAGCAGCCCGGGACTTTTGTTAAGGTACGAGCAGTACTTC
13	TRBV29-1	TRBJ2-7	-	-	CSVGPGSSYEQYF	TGCAGCGTTGGACCGGGTAGCTCCTACGAGCAGTACTTC
16	TRBV13	TRBJ2-2	-	TRBD1	CASSPTEGRGIGELFF	TGTGCCAGCAGCCCTACCGAGGGCAGGGGGATCGGGGAGCTGTTTTTT
13	TRBV7-9	TRBJ2-7	-	TRBD1	CASSLTGGYEQYF	TGTGCCAGCAGCTTAACAGGGGGCTACGAGCAGTACTTC
14	TRBV6-5	TRBJ1-2	-	-	CASSSYGGLDGYTF	TGTGCCAGCTCCTCTTACGGGGGGTTGGATGGCTACACCTTC
16	TRBV19	TRBJ2-1	-	TRBD1	CASTQLGTGGRNEQFF	TGTGCCAGTACTCAACTGGGGACAGGGGGCAGGAATGAGCAGTTCTTC
16	TRBV2	TRBJ2-3	-	-	CASSEKLQGFADTQYF	TGTGCCAGCAGTGAGAAATTACAGGGTTTTGCAGATACGCAGTATTTT
14	TRBV6-1	TRBJ2-3	-	TRBD1	CASSPRDSLDTQYF	TGTGCCAGCAGTCCCCGGGACAGTTTAGATACGCAGTATTTT
14	TRBV3-1/TRBV3-2	TRBJ2-2	-	TRBD1	CASSGQGITGELFF	TGTGCCAGCTCAGGACAGGGGATAACCGGGGAGCTGTTTTTT
18	TRBV4-1	TRBJ2-5	-	-	CASSQEFGATGRQETQYF	TGCGCCAGCAGCCAAGAGTTTGGGGCGACAGGCCGCCAAGAGACCCAGTACTTC
15	TRBV19	TRBJ2-7	-	TRBD1	CASAKPGGSSYEQYF	TGTGCCAGCGCTAAACCAGGGGGATCCTCCTACGAGCAGTACTTC